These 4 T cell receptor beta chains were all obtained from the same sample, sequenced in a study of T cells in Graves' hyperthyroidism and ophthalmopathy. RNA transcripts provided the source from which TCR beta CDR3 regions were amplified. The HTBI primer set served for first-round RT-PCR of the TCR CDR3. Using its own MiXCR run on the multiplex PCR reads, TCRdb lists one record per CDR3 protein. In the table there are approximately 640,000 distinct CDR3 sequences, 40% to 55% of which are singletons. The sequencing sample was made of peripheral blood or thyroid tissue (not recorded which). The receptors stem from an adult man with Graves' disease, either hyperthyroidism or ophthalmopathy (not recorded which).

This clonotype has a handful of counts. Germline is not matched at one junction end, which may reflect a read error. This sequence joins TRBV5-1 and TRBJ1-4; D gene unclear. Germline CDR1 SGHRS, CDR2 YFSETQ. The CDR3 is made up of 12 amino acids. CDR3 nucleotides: TGTGCCAGCAGCTCTGATAATGAAAAACTGTTTTTT. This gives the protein CASSSDNEKLFF.

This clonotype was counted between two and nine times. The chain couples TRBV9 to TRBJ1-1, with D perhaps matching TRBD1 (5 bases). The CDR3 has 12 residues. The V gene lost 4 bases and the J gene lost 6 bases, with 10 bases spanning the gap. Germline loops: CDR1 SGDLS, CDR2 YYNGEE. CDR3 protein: CASSPAGAEAFF. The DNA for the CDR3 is TGTGCCAGCAGCCCGGCGGGGGCTGAAGCTTTCTTT.

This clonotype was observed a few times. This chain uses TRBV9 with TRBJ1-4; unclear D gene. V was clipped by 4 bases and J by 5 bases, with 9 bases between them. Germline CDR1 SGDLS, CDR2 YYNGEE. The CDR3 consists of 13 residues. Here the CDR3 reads CASSSPYNEKLFF. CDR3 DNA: TGTGCCAGCAGCTCCCCATACAATGAAAAACTGTTTTTT. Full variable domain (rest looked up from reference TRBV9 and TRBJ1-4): DSGVTQTPKHLITATGQRVTLRCSPRSGDLSVYWYQQSLDQGLQFLIQYYNGEERAKGNILERFSAQQFPDLHSELNLSSLELGDSALYFCASSSPYNEKLFFGSGTQLSVL.

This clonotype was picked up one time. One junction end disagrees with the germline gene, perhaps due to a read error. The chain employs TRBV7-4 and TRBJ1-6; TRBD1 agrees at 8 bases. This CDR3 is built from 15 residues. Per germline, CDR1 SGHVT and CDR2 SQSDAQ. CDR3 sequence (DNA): TGTGCCAGCAGCATTGACAGGGGCTCTAATTTACCCCTCCACTTT. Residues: CASSIDRGSNLPLHF.